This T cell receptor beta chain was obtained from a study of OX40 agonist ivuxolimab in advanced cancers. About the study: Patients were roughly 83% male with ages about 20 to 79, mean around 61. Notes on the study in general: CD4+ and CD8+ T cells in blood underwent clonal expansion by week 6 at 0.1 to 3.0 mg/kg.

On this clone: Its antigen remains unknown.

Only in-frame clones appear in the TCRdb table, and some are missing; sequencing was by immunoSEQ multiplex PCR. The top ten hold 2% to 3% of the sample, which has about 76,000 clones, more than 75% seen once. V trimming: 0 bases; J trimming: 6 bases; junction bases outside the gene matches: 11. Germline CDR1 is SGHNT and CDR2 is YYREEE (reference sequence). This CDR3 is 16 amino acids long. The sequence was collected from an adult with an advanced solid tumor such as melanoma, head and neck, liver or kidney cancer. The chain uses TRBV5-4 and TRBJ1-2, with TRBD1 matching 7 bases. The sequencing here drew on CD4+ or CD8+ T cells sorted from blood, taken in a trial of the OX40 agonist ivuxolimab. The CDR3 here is CASSLGGGNKVDGYTF. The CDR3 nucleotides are TGTGCCAGCAGCTTGGGAGGGGGCAATAAGGTGGATGGCTACACCTTC.